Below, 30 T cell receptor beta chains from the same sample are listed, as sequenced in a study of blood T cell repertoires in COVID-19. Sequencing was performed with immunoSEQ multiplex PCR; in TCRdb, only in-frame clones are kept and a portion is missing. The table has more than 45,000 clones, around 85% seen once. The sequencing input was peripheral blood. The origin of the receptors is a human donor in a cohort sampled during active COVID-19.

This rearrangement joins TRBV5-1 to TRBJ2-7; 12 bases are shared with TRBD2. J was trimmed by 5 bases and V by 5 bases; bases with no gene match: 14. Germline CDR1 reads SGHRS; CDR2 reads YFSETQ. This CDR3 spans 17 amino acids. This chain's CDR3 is CASSYLGPLAGGNEQYF. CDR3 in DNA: TGCGCCAGCAGTTACTTGGGGCCCCTAGCGGGAGGGAACGAGCAGTACTTC.

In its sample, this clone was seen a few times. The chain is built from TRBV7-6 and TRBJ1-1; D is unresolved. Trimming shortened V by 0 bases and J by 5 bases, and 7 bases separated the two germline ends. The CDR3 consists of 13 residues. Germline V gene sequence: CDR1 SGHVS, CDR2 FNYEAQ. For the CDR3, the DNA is TGTGCCAGCAGCTTAGCCCGGGGTACTGAAGCTTTCTTT. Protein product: CASSLARGTEAFF.

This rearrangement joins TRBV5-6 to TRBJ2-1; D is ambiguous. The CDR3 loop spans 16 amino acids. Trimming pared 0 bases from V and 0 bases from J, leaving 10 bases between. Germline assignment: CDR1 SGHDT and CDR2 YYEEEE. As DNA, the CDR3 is TGTGCCAGCAGCTTGGACCTTTCGAGCTCCTACAATGAGCAGTTCTTC. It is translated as CASSLDLSSSYNEQFF.

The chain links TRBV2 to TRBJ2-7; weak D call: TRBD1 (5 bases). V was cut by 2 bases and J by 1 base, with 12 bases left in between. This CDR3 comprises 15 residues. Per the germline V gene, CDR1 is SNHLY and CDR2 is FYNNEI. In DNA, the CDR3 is TGTGCCAGCAGTGAACTAGGGCAGGGATCCTACGAGCAGTACTTC. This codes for CASSELGQGSYEQYF. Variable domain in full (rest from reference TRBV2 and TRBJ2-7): EPEVTQTPSHQVTQMGQEVILRCVPISNHLYFYWYRQILGQKVEFLVSFYNNEISEKSEIFDDQFSVERPDGSNFTLKIRSTKLEDSAMYFCASSELGQGSYEQYFGPGTRLTVT.

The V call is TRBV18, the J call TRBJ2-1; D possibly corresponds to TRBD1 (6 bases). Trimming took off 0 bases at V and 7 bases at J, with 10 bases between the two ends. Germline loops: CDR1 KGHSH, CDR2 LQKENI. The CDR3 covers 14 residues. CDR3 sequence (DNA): TGTGCCAGCTCACCACCTGGGGGCCTTAATGAGCAGTTCTTC. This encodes CASSPPGGLNEQFF.

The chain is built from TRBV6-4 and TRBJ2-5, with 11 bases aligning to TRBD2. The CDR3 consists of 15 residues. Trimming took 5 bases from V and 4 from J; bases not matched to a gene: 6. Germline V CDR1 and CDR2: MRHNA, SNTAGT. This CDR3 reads CASSLTSGRGETQYF. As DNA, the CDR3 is TGTGCCAGCAGTCTTACTAGCGGGAGAGGAGAGACCCAGTACTTC.

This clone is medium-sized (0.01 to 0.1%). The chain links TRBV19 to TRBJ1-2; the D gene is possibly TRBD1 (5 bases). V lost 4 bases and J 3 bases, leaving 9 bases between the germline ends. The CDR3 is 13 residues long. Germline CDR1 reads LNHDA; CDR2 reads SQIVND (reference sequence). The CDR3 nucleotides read TGTGCCAGTAGTACCGGGGGAGACTATGGCTACACCTTC. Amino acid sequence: CASSTGGDYGYTF.

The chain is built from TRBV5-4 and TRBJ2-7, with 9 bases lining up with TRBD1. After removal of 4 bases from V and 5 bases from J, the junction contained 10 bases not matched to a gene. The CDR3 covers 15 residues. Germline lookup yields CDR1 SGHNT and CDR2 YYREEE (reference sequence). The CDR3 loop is CASSRPGTGRNEQYF. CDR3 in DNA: TGTGCCAGCAGCAGACCCGGGACAGGGAGAAACGAGCAGTACTTC.

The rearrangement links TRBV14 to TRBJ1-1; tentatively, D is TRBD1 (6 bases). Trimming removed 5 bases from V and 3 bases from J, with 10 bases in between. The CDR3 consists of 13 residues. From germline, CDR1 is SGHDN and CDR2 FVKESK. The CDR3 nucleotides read TGTGCCAGCAGCACCCAGGGGTACACTGAAGCTTTCTTT. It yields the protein CASSTQGYTEAFF. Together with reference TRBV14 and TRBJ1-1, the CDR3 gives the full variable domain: EAGVTQFPSHSVIEKGQTVTLRCDPISGHDNLYWYRRVMGKEIKFLLHFVKESKQDESGMPNNRFLAERTGGTYSTLKVQPAELEDSGVYFCASSTQGYTEAFFGQGTRLTVV.

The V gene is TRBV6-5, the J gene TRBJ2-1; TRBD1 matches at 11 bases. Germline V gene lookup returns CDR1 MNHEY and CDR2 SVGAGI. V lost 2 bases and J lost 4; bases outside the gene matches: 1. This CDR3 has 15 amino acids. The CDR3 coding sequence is TGTGCCAGCAGTTACCGGGACAGGGGGTACAATGAGCAGTTCTTC. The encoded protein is CASSYRDRGYNEQFF.

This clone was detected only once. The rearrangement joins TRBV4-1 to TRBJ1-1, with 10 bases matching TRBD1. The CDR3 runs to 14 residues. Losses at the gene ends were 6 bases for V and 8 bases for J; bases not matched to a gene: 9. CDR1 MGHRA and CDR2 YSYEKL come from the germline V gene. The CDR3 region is CASSRGTGASEAFF. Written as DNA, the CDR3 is TGCGCCAGCAGTCGCGGGACAGGGGCTTCAGAAGCTTTCTTT.

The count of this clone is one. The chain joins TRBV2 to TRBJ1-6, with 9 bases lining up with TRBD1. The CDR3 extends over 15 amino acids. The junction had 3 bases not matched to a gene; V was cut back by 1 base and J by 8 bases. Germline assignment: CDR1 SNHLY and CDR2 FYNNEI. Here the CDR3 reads CASSEGGQGHSPLHF. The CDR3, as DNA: TGTGCCAGCAGTGAAGGGGGACAGGGCCATTCACCCCTCCACTTT. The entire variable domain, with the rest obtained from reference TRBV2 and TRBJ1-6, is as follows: EPEVTQTPSHQVTQMGQEVILRCVPISNHLYFYWYRQILGQKVEFLVSFYNNEISEKSEIFDDQFSVERPDGSNFTLKIRSTKLEDSAMYFCASSEGGQGHSPLHFGNGTRLTVT.

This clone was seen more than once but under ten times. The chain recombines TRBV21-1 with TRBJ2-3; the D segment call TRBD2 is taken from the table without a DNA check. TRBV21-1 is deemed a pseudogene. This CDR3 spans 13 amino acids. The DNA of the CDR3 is TGTGCCAGCAGCACGGGAAACACAGATACGCAGTATTTT. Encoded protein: CASSTGNTDTQYF.

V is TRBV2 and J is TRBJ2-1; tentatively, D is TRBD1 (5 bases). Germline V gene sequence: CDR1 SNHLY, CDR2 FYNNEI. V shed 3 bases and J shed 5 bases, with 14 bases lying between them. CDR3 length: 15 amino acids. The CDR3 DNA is TGTGCCAGCAGTGACGCAGGGATAACCCACAATGAGCAGTTCTTC. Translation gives CASSDAGITHNEQFF. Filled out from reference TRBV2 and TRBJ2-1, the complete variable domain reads EPEVTQTPSHQVTQMGQEVILRCVPISNHLYFYWYRQILGQKVEFLVSFYNNEISEKSEIFDDQFSVERPDGSNFTLKIRSTKLEDSAMYFCASSDAGITHNEQFFGPGTRLTVL.

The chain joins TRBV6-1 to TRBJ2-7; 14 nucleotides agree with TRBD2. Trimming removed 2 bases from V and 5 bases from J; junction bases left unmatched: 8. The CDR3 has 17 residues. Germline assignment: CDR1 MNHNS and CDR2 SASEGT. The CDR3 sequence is CASSERGTSGSRHEQYF. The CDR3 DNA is TGTGCCAGCAGTGAAAGAGGGACTAGCGGGAGTCGCCACGAGCAGTACTTC.

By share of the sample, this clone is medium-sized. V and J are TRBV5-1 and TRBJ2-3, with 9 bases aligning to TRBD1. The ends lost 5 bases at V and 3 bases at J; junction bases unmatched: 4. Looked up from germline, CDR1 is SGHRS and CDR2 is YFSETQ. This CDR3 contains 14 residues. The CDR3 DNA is TGCGCCAGCAGATACAGGGGGCGAACAGATACGCAGTATTTT. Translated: CASRYRGRTDTQYF.

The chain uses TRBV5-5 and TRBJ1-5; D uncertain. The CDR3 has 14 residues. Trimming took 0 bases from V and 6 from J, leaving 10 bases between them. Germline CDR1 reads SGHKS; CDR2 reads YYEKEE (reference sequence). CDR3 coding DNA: TGTGCCAGCAGCTTGGACAGTAACAGTCAGCCCCAGCATTTT. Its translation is CASSLDSNSQPQHF.

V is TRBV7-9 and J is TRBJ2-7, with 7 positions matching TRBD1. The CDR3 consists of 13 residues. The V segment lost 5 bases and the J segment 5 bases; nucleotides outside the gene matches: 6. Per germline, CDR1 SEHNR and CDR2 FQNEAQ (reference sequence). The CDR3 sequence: CASSPTGANEQYF. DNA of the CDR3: TGTGCCAGCAGCCCTACAGGGGCGAACGAGCAGTACTTC.

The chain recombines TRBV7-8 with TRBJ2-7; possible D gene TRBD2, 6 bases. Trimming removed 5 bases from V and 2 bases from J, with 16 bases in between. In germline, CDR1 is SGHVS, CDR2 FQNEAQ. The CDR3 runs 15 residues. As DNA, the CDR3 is TGTGCCAGCAGCCCGTTAGGAGGGTCCGCCTACGAGCAGTACTTC. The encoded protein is CASSPLGGSAYEQYF.

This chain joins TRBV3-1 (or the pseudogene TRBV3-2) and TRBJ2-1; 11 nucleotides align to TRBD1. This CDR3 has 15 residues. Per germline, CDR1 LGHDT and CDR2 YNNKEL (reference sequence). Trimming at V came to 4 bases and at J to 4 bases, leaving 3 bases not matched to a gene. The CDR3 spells CASSLGQGAYNEQFF. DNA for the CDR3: TGTGCCAGCAGCCTAGGACAGGGGGCTTACAATGAGCAGTTCTTC.

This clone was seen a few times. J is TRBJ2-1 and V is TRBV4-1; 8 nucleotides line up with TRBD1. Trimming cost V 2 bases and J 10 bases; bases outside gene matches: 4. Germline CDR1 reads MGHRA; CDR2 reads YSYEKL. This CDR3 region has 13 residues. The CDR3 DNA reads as TGCGCCAGCAGCCAAACAACAGGGGGGGAGCAGTTCTTC. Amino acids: CASSQTTGGEQFF.

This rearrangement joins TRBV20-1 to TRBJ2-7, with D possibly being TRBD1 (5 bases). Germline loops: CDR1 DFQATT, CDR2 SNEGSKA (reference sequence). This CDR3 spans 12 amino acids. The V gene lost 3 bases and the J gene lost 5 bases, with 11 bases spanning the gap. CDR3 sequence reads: CSASDSIHEQYF. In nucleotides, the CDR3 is TGCAGTGCTAGTGACAGTATCCACGAGCAGTACTTC.

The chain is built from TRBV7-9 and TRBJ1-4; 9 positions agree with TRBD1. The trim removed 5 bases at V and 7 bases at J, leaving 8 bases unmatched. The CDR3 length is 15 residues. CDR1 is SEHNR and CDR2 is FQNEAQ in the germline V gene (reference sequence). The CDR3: CASSDNRGLGEKLFF. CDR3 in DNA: TGTGCCAGCAGCGACAACAGGGGGCTAGGTGAAAAACTGTTTTTT.

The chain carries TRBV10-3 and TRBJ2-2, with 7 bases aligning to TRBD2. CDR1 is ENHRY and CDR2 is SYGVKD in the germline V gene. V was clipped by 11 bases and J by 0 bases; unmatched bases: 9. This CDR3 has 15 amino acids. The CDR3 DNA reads TGTGCCTCAGCGGCGGGGACTACGAACACCGGGGAGCTGTTTTTT. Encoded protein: CASAAGTTNTGELFF.

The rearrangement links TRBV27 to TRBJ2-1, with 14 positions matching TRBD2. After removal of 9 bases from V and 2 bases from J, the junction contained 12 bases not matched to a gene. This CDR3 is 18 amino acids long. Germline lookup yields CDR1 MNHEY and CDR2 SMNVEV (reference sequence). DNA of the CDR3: TGTGCCAGTAGTCCGGGACTAGCGGGAGCGCCCCCCTACAATGAGCAGTTCTTC. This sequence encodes CASSPGLAGAPPYNEQFF.

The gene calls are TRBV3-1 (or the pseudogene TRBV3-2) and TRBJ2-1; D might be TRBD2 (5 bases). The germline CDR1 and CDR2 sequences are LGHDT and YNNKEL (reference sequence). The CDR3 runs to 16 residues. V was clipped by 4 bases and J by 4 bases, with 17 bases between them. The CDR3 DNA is TGTGCCAGCAGCCCTGCGGTTCGTCGGGGATACAATGAGCAGTTCTTC. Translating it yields CASSPAVRRGYNEQFF.

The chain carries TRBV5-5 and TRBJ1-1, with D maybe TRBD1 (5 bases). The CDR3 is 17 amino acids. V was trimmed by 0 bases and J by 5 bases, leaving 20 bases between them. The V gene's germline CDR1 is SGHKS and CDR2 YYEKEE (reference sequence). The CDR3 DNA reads TGTGCCAGCAGCTTGGTCGGACCATACCCTGGGGGGACTGAAGCTTTCTTT. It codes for CASSLVGPYPGGTEAFF. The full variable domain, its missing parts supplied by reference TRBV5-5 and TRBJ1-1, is DAGVTQSPTHLIKTRGQQVTLRCSPISGHKSVSWYQQVLGQGPQFIFQYYEKEERGRGNFPDRFSARQFPNYSSELNVNALLLGDSALYLCASSLVGPYPGGTEAFFGQGTRLTVV.

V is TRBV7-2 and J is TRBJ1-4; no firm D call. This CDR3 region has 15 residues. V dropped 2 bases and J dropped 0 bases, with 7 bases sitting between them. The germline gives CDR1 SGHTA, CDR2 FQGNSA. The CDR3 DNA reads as TGTGCCAGCAGCTTAAGGAGCACAACTAATGAAAAACTGTTTTTT. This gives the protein CASSLRSTTNEKLFF.

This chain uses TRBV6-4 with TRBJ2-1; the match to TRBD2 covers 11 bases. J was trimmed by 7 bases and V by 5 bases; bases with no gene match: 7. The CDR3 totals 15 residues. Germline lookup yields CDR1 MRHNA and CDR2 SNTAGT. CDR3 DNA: TGTGCCAGCAGTCCGACTAGCGGGGCGGTTAATGAGCAGTTCTTC. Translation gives CASSPTSGAVNEQFF.

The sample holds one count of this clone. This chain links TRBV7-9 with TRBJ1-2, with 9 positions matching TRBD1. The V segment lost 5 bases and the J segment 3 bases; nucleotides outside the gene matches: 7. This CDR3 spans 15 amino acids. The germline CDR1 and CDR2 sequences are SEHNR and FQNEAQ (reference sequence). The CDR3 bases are TGTGCCAGCAGCCCGGGACAGGGAATGGACTATGGCTACACCTTC. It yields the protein CASSPGQGMDYGYTF.